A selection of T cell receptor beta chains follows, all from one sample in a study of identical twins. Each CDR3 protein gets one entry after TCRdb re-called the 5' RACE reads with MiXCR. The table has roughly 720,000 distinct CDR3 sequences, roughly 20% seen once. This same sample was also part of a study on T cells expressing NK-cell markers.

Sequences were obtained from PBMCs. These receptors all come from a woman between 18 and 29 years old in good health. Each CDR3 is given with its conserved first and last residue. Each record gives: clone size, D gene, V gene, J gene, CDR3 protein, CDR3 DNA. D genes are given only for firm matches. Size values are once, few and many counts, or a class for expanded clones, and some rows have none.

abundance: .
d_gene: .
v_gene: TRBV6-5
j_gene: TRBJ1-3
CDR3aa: CASSYQQGANTIYF
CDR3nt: TGTGCCAGCAGTTACCAGCAGGGTGCGAACACCATATATTTT

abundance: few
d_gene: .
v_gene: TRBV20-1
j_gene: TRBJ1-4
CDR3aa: CSARDQGWRTNEKLFF
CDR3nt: TGCAGTGCTAGAGATCAGGGGTGGAGAACTAATGAAAAACTGTTTTTT

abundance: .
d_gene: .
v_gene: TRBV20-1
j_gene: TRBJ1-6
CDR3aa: CSASSGTYYNSPLHF
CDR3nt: TGCAGTGCATCGTCCGGGACCTACTATAATTCACCCCTCCACTTT

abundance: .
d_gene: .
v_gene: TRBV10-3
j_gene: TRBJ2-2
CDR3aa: CAISESTWVSVSGELFF
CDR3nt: TGTGCCATCAGTGAGTCGACCTGGGTATCGGTGTCCGGGGAGCTGTTTTTT

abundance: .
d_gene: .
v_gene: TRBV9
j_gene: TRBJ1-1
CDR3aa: CASSVDQGNTEAFF
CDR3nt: TGTGCCAGCAGCGTAGACCAGGGGAACACTGAAGCTTTCTTT

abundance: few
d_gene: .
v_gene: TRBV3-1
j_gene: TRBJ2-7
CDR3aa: CASSQGLVYGVQYF
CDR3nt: TGTGCCAGCAGCCAAGGCCTGGTTTATGGCGTGCAGTACTTC

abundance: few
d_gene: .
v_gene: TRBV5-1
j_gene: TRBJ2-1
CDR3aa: CASSLGTITDEQFF
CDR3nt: TGCGCCAGCAGCTTGGGAACTATCACCGATGAGCAGTTCTTC

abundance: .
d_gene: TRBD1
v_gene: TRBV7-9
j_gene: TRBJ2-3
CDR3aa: CASSLEFDREWDF
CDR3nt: TGTGCCAGCAGCTTAGAGTTTGACAGGGAGTGGGATTTT

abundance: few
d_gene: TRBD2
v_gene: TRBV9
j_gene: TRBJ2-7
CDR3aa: CASSRLERGSYEQYF
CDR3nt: TGTGCCAGCAGCAGGTTGGAGCGGGGATCCTACGAGCAGTACTTC

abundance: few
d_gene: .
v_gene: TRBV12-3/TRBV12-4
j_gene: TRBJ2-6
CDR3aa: CASSLRNRGANVLTF
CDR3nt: TGTGCCAGCAGTTTGAGAAACCGTGGGGCCAACGTCCTGACTTTC

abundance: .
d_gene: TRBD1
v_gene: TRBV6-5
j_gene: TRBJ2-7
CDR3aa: CASSYSPQGYEQYF
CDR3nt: TGTGCCAGCAGTTACTCGCCACAGGGGTACGAGCAGTACTTC

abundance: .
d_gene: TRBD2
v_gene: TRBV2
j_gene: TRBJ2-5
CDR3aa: CASSGLTSGVDF
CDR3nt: TGTGCCAGCAGTGGGTTGACTAGCGGGGTGGACTTC

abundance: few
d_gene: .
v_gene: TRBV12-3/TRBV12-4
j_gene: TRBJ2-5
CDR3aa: CASSFHFWTQYF
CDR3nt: TGTGCCAGCAGTTTCCACTTTTGGACCCAGTACTTC

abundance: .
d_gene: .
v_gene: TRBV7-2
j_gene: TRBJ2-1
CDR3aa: CASSSRTVQANEQFF
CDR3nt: TGTGCCAGCAGCTCCCGGACTGTCCAGGCGAATGAGCAGTTCTTC

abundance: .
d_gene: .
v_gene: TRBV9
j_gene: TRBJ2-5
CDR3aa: CASSKEDQETQYF
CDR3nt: TGTGCCAGCAGCAAGGAGGACCAAGAGACCCAGTACTTC

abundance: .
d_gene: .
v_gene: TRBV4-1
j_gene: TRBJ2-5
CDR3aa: CASSRDASWYQETQYF
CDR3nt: TGCGCCAGCAGCCGTGACGCGTCCTGGTACCAAGAGACCCAGTACTTC

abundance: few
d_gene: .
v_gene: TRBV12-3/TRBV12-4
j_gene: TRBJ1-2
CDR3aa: CASRARDTYGYTF
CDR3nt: TGTGCCAGCAGAGCCCGGGACACCTATGGCTACACCTTC

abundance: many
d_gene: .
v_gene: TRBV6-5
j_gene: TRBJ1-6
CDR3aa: CASSYGDSPLHF
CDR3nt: TGTGCCAGCAGTTACGGGGATTCACCCCTCCACTTT

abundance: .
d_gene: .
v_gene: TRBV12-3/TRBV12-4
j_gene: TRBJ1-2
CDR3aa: CASSLGPQGFHTF
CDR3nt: TGTGCCAGCAGTTTGGGACCCCAAGGGTTCCACACCTTC

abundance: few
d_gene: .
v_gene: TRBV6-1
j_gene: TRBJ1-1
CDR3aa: CASSGRTNTEAFF
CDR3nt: TGTGCCAGCAGCGGGCGGACGAACACTGAAGCTTTCTTT

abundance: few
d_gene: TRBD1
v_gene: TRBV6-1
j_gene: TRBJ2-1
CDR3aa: CASSDTDRGYLYNEQFF
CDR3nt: TGTGCCAGCAGTGACACAGACAGGGGCTACTTGTACAATGAGCAGTTCTTC

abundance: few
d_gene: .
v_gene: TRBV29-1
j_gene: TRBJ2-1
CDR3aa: CSVEGGGVKSYNEQFF
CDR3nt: TGCAGCGTTGAGGGAGGAGGGGTAAAGTCCTACAATGAGCAGTTCTTC

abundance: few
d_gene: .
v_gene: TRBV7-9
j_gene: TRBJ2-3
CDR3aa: CASRMGSTDTQYF
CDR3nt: TGTGCCAGCAGGATGGGAAGCACAGATACGCAGTATTTT

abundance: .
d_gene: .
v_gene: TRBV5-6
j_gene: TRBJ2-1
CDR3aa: CASSRGPGQFF
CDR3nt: TGTGCCAGCAGTCGGGGGCCCGGACAGTTCTTC

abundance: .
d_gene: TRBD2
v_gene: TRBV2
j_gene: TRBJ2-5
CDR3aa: CASSPLSGLVLKETQYF
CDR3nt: TGTGCCAGCAGTCCGCTCTCAGGACTAGTCTTAAAAGAGACCCAGTACTTC

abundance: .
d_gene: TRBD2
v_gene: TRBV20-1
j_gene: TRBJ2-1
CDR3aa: CSASLTSGASYNEQFF
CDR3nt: TGCAGTGCTAGCCTGACTAGCGGAGCCTCCTACAATGAGCAGTTCTTC

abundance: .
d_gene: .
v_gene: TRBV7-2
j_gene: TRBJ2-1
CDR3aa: CASSLEQGDIEQFF
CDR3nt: TGTGCCAGCAGCTTGGAACAGGGAGACATAGAGCAGTTCTTC

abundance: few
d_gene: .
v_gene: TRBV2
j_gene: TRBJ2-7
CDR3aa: CASKQGPLYEQYF
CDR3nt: TGTGCCAGCAAGCAGGGGCCCTTATACGAGCAGTACTTC